This T cell receptor beta chain was retrieved from a study of vaccination and CD4 T cells after COVID-19. Concerning this clonotype itself: Its antigen is as yet unknown.

Oncomine TCR Beta short-read sequencing was applied to DNA from cultured CD4+ T cells. TCRdb fed the PCR reads into MiXCR, producing one record per CDR3 protein. This table holds 20,000 or so distinct CDR3 sequences, 55% found once. Treatment noted: roughly ten-day PBMC culture with coronavirus spike peptide pools or control peptides (ViraFEST assay). Expanded clonotypes were found by TCR sequencing after peptide-pool stimulation (ViraFEST). Germline CDR1 is DFQATT and CDR2 is SNEGSKA (reference sequence). This CDR3 is built from 16 residues. J gave up 3 bases and V 3 bases, and 9 bases lay outside the gene matches. Study-wide points: Vaccine-specific clones in convalescent patients were spike mono-reactive in 304 of 307 cases.

The TCR comes from a human donor who had recovered from COVID-19. The chain couples TRBV20-1 to TRBJ2-3; 10 nucleotides align to TRBD2. The sample consisted of CD4+ T cells from blood, cultured in vitro. CDR3 nucleotide sequence: TGCAGTGCTAGGGGGGGGGCTAGCGGGAGAACAGATACGCAGTATTTT. This codes for CSARGGASGRTDTQYF.